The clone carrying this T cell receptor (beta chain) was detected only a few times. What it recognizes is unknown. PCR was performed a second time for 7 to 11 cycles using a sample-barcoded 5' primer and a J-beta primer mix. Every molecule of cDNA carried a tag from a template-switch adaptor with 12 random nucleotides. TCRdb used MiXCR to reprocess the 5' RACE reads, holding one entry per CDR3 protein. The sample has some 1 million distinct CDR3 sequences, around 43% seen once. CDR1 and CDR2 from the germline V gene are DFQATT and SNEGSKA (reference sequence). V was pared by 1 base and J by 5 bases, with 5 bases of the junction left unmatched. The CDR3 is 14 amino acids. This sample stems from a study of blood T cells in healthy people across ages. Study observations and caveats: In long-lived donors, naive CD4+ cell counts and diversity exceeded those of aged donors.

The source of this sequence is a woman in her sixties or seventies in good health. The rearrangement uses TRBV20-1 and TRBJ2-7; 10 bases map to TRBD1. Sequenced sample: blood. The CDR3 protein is CSARGGTGVHEQYF. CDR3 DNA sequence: TGCAGTGCTAGAGGAGGGACAGGGGTCCACGAGCAGTACTTC.